This TCR beta chain came from a study of glioma-infiltrating T cells. Regarding the study as a whole: Non-neoplastic patients had below-expected tissue-blood divergence, while all gliomas exceeded expectation. Very few CDR3 sequences were shared between tissue and blood.

Using RNA template, CDR3s of TCR alpha and beta were amplified with iRepertoire arm-PCR. Tissue mRNA or PBMC total RNA, roughly 85-450 ng, went into one-step reverse transcription and amplification. TCRdb re-derived calls from the multiplex PCR reads in MiXCR, one entry per CDR3 protein. The sample gives roughly 350,000 distinct CDR3 sequences, 41% of which show up once; 12% is in the top ten. V was trimmed by 6 bases and J by 1 base, leaving 14 bases between them. The CDR3 loop spans 15 amino acids. Germline lookup yields CDR1 KGHSH and CDR2 LQKENI. Details on this clonotype: Its antigen is still unknown.

The sequence was collected from a human donor with low-grade glioma or glioblastoma, undergoing nonglioma brain surgery, or in good health (not recorded which). Sequencing was done on a sample of glioma tissue, nonneoplastic brain tissue, or PBMCs (not recorded which). The chain carries TRBV18 and TRBJ2-3; D possibly corresponds to TRBD1 (5 bases). The CDR3 sequence is CASSLRTRGTDTQYF. CDR3 in DNA: TGTGCCAGCTCGCTGAGGACCAGGGGCACAGATACGCAGTATTTT.